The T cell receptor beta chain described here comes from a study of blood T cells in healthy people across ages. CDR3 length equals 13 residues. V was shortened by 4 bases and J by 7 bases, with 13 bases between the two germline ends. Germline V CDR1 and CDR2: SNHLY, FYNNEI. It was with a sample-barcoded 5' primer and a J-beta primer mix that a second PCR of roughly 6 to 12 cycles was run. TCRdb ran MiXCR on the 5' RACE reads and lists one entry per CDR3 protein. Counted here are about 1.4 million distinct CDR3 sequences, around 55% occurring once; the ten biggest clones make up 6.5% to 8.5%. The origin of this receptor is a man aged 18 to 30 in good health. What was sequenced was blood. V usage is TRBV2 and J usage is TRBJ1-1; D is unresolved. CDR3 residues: CASSGILGSEAFF. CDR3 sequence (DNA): TGTGCCAGCAGTGGGATACTAGGGAGTGAAGCTTTCTTT. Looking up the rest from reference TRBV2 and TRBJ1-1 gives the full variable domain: EPEVTQTPSHQVTQMGQEVILRCVPISNHLYFYWYRQILGQKVEFLVSFYNNEISEKSEIFDDQFSVERPDGSNFTLKIRSTKLEDSAMYFCASSGILGSEAFFGQGTRLTVV.